This T cell receptor beta chain was identified during a study of molecular identifiers for immune sequencing clone quantification. Whole-study findings and limits: The share of molecules held by clones above 20 RNA copies was over 98% in effector cells and under 1% in naive cells.

A single record per CDR3 protein comes from TCRdb applying MiXCR to the PCR reads. The table lists 70,000 to 95,000 distinct CDR3 sequences, 15% to 20% of them singletons. This clonotype was observed a few times. Its specificity is not known. The sample taken for sequencing was naive CD8+ T cells from blood, with Jurkat cell RNA spiked in. The subset was: FACS-sorted CD8+CD4-CCR7+CD45RA+ naive T cells. This receptor was identified in a human donor in good health. Some libraries in this study had Jurkat cell RNA spiked in.

CDR3 nucleotide sequence: TGTGCCAGCAGTTTAGATCTACATTCGTACGAGCAGTACTTC. Amino acid sequence: CASSLDLHSYEQYF. The V call is TRBV12-3 or TRBV12-4, the J call TRBJ2-7; D gene uncertain. Trimming left V 1 base short and J 4 bases short, with 11 bases between. The CDR3 totals 14 residues.